This note documents a single T cell receptor (beta chain) sequence. Its antigen is unidentified. Germline lookup yields CDR1 SGHTA and CDR2 FQGNSA. The V gene lost 5 bases and the J gene lost 3 bases, with 11 bases spanning the gap. The CDR3 length is 13 residues. The entry originates in a study of vaccination effects on CD4 cells after COVID-19. About the research overall: The authors sampled a few convalescent patients early and late after vaccination. About 1.8 million PBMC were seeded per well and grown in the presence of 10 IU/ml IL-2 and roughly 9.9 ug/ml peptides.

This table comes from immunoSEQ multiplex PCR, and its TCRdb copy is limited to in-frame clones, with some not included. The data show tens of thousands of clones, 74% seen once. Scientists isolated CD4+ T cells after a roughly 9-day culture period ended. SARS-CoV-2 infected the person between March and December 2020, as confirmed by PCR. Each participant received a vaccine that was either BNT162b2 or mRNA-1273, given as two doses. The rearrangement joins TRBV7-2 to TRBJ2-7; D might be TRBD1 (6 bases). The TCR comes from a human donor who had a prior SARS-CoV-2 infection. The starting material was CD4+ T cells from PBMCs cultured without peptide, obtained after COVID-19 vaccination. The DNA of the CDR3 is TGTGCCAGCAGCAGAGACAGGAACTACGAGCAGTACTTC. Protein: CASSRDRNYEQYF.